What follows are 22 T cell receptor beta chains derived from one specimen sequenced in a study of spatial heterogeneity in lung cancer. Notes on the study in general: For expanded intratumoral alpha and beta TCRs, counts tracked tumor mutation counts.

Which antigens these TCRs recognize remains unknown. The time point was: sample taken at primary tumor resection. TCRdb re-derived calls from the 5' RACE reads in MiXCR, one entry per CDR3 protein. Of 9,500 to 11,000 distinct CDR3 sequences listed, 12% are singletons. Source: lung tumor tissue, taken at surgery. The receptors stem from a male donor with early-stage non-small cell lung cancer.

The CDR3 loop reads CASSDQRNQETQYF. CDR3 nucleotide sequence: TGTGCCAGCAGTGATCAGCGTAACCAAGAGACCCAGTACTTC. The chain links TRBV2 to TRBJ2-5, with D hard to call. CDR1 is SNHLY and CDR2 is FYNNEI in the germline V gene. The CDR3 length is 14 residues. The germline V and J ends were trimmed by 3 bases and 0 bases, with 8 bases remaining between them.

This clonotype has at least ten counts. The chain is built from TRBV2 and TRBJ2-5; 7 bases line up with TRBD1. The CDR3 sequence is 14 residues long. After removal of 5 bases from V and 4 bases from J, the junction contained 7 bases not matched to a gene. The germline CDR1 and CDR2 sequences are SNHLY and FYNNEI. The CDR3 sequence: CASSSTGVVETQYF. In DNA, the CDR3 is TGTGCCAGCAGTTCAACAGGGGTTGTAGAGACCCAGTACTTC.

By share, this clonotype ranks as medium-sized. The chain uses TRBV7-2 and TRBJ1-2; 8 bases line up with TRBD1. The CDR3 has 14 residues. Germline values: CDR1 SGHTA, CDR2 FQGNSA. Trimming cost V 4 bases and J 3 bases; bases outside gene matches: 4. CDR3 amino acids: CASSSGQGDYGYTF. CDR3 DNA: TGTGCCAGCAGCTCCGGACAGGGTGACTATGGCTACACCTTC. The variable domain in full, completed from reference TRBV7-2 and TRBJ1-2, reads GAGVSQSPSNKVTEKGKDVELRCDPISGHTALYWYRQSLGQGLEFLIYFQGNSAPDKSGLPSDRFSAERTGGSVSTLTIQRTQQEDSAVYLCASSSGQGDYGYTFGSGTRLTVV.

This clonotype was recorded many times. The chain recombines TRBV24-1 with TRBJ2-1; 7 bases align to TRBD1. CDR1 KGHDR and CDR2 SFDVKD come from the germline V gene. This CDR3 has 12 residues. V gave up 7 bases and J gave up 7 bases; unmatched junction bases: 3. The CDR3: CATSQGVNEQFF. The CDR3 DNA is TGTGCCACCAGCCAGGGGGTGAATGAGCAGTTCTTC.

This clonotype has ten or more counts. The chain combines TRBV20-1 with TRBJ2-5, with unresolved D. The CDR3 is made up of 12 amino acids. CDR1 is DFQATT, CDR2 SNEGSKA, per germline (reference sequence). V dropped 3 bases and J dropped 0 bases, with 5 bases sitting between them. The CDR3 DNA sequence: TGCAGTGCTAGTGAAAACCAAGAGACCCAGTACTTC. Translated, it gives CSASENQETQYF.

There are many counts of this clonotype. This chain links TRBV11-1 with TRBJ2-7; D might be TRBD2 (6 bases). This CDR3 is built from 13 residues. From germline, CDR1 is SGHAT and CDR2 FQDESV (reference sequence). V lost 8 bases to trimming and J lost 2 bases, with 13 bases between them. The CDR3 reads CASESDYTYEQYF. CDR3 coding DNA: TGTGCCAGCGAATCGGACTATACCTACGAGCAGTACTTC.

The genes are TRBV20-1 and TRBJ2-2, with a weak D call TRBD1 (6 bases). This CDR3 region has 14 residues. V lost 3 bases and J lost 2, with 10 bases in between. Germline-derived CDR1 and CDR2 are DFQATT and SNEGSKA (reference sequence). DNA for the CDR3: TGCAGTGCTAGGCGGACAGATAACACCGGGGAGCTGTTTTTT. Translating gives CSARRTDNTGELFF.

This clonotype is medium-sized by share. The J gene is TRBJ2-5, the V gene TRBV12-3 or TRBV12-4; D is uncertain. CDR3 length: 12 amino acids. V gave up 3 bases and J gave up 2 bases, with 4 bases separating them. CDR3 DNA: TGTGCCAGCAGTTTCTTTCAAGAGACCCAGTACTTC. Translated, it gives CASSFFQETQYF.

As for this clonotype: A clone one base away is much larger, so this may be a read error. The J gene is TRBJ2-1, the V gene TRBV2; 11 bases agree with TRBD2. V dropped 11 bases and J dropped 8; count of bases not matched to a gene: 11. The germline CDR1 and CDR2 sequences are SNHLY and FYNNEI. The length of the CDR3 is 14 residues. The CDR3 reads CAGASGRTNYEQFF. CDR3 nucleotide sequence: TGTGCCGGGGCTAGCGGGAGGACGAACTATGAGCAGTTCTTC.

The chain recombines TRBV27 with TRBJ2-2; TRBD1 matches at 7 bases. The CDR3 extends over 15 amino acids. Germline assignment: CDR1 MNHEY and CDR2 SMNVEV (reference sequence). V dropped 8 bases and J dropped 3; count of bases not matched to a gene: 9. The CDR3 DNA sequence: TGTGCCAGCTCGCAGGGGGACAGATACACCGGGGAGCTGTTTTTT. Protein: CASSQGDRYTGELFF.

This clonotype appeared many times. The chain employs TRBV7-9 and TRBJ1-1; 7 bases fit TRBD1. CDR3 length: 13 amino acids. The germline V gene encodes CDR1 SEHNR and CDR2 FQNEAQ (reference sequence). V was pared by 4 bases and J by 6 bases, with 5 bases of the junction left unmatched. This CDR3 is CASSSGTDPEAFF. The CDR3 coding sequence is TGTGCCAGCAGCTCTGGGACAGACCCTGAAGCTTTCTTT.

This clonotype was picked up many times. The V call is TRBV15, the J call TRBJ1-5, with TRBD1 matching over 7 bases. The trim removed 1 base at V and 5 bases at J, leaving 5 bases unmatched. The CDR3 contains 15 residues. Germline V gene data show CDR1 as LNHNV and CDR2 as YYDKDF (reference sequence). The CDR3 spells CATSRVSRGYQPQHF. Written as DNA, the CDR3 is TGTGCCACCAGCAGAGTGTCCAGGGGGTATCAGCCCCAGCATTTT.

This clonotype appeared many times. The J gene is TRBJ2-2, the V gene TRBV5-6; TRBD1 is a possible D gene (6 bases). The V gene's germline CDR1 is SGHDT and CDR2 YYEEEE. V was shortened by 1 base and J by 5 bases, with 12 bases between the two germline ends. CDR3 size: 15 residues. The CDR3 DNA reads TGTGCCAGCAGCTTGAGGACAGTCCAAACCGGGGAGCTGTTTTTT. This encodes CASSLRTVQTGELFF.

Many counts were recorded for this clonotype. The chain links TRBV6-2 or TRBV6-3 to TRBJ2-5, with D possibly matching TRBD1 (6 bases). The ends were cut back, 5 bases at V and 4 bases at J, with 14 bases in the middle. Germline assignment: CDR1 MNHEY and CDR2 SVGEGT. CDR3 length: 14 amino acids. This chain's CDR3 is CASSNTDSGETQYF. In DNA form, the CDR3 reads TGTGCCAGCAGTAATACGGACAGCGGAGAGACCCAGTACTTC.

This clonotype was recorded many times. The chain uses TRBV5-1 and TRBJ2-3; 7 nucleotides match TRBD2. V lost 5 bases to trimming and J lost 2 bases; unmatched junction nucleotides: 8. The CDR3 has 15 residues. Germline CDR1 is SGHRS and CDR2 is YFSETQ. The CDR3 sequence is CASRSGTTNTDTQYF. The CDR3 DNA follows: TGCGCCAGCAGATCAGGGACTACCAACACAGATACGCAGTATTTT.

This clonotype occurred many times. The chain has TRBV12-3 or TRBV12-4 and TRBJ2-3, with D possibly being TRBD2 (6 bases). V was shortened by 4 bases and J by 2 bases, with 22 bases between the two germline ends. The CDR3 consists of 18 residues. The CDR3 here is CASSSPAYSGLFTDTQYF. CDR3 coding DNA: TGTGCCAGCAGTTCCCCCGCCTATTCGGGACTCTTCACAGATACGCAGTATTTT.

This clonotype appeared many times. The chain employs TRBV7-9 and TRBJ2-1; 10 positions agree with TRBD2. V lost 7 bases to trimming and J lost 8 bases; unmatched junction nucleotides: 14. CDR3 size: 16 residues. The germline V gene has CDR1 SEHNR and CDR2 FQNEAQ (reference sequence). The CDR3 region is CASNHRGLAGEHEQFF. The CDR3 DNA follows: TGTGCCAGCAACCACCGGGGGCTAGCGGGAGAGCATGAGCAGTTCTTC.

This clonotype counts as medium-sized. V is TRBV4-1 and J is TRBJ2-7; 7 bases align to TRBD2. V lost 4 bases and J lost 5; bases outside the gene matches: 5. The CDR3 is made up of 13 amino acids. Germline assignment: CDR1 MGHRA and CDR2 YSYEKL. Written as DNA, the CDR3 is TGCGCCAGCAGCCCGGATGGGGGGGACGAGCAGTACTTC. This encodes CASSPDGGDEQYF.

This clonotype was seen ten or more times. The genes are TRBV27 and TRBJ2-3; D possibly corresponds to TRBD2 (5 bases). Germline CDR1 MNHEY, CDR2 SMNVEV (reference sequence). The CDR3 runs to 15 residues. V lost 8 bases, J lost 2 bases, and 17 bases lay in between. CDR3: CASEKRAGTTDTQYF. CDR3 nucleotide sequence: TGTGCCAGCGAAAAGAGGGCAGGAACCACAGATACGCAGTATTTT.

This clonotype ranks as medium-sized (0.01 to 0.1%). This sequence joins TRBV29-1 and TRBJ1-1; D call uncertain. The CDR3 runs 12 residues. V lost 4 bases and J 0 bases, leaving 6 bases between the germline ends. The germline V gene has CDR1 SQVTM and CDR2 ANQGSEA. The CDR3: CSVVDLNTEAFF. The CDR3 DNA reads as TGCAGCGTTGTTGACTTGAACACTGAAGCTTTCTTT.

Relative to its sample, this clonotype is medium-sized (0.01 to 0.1%). This chain connects TRBV10-2 to TRBJ1-5; D not resolved. The CDR3 sequence is 14 residues long. CDR1 is WSHSY, CDR2 SAAADI, per germline. The V end was cut by 2 bases, the J end by 6 bases, with 11 bases between. In DNA, the CDR3 is TGCGCCAGCAGTGAGAAGGGCGGGGTTCAGCCCCAGCATTTT. Encoded protein: CASSEKGGVQPQHF.

By its share, this clonotype is medium-sized. V and J are TRBV20-1 and TRBJ1-6; tentatively, D is TRBD1 (6 bases). This CDR3 comprises 16 residues. Germline CDR1 and CDR2: DFQATT and SNEGSKA (reference sequence). The V gene lost 1 base and the J gene lost 8 bases, with 18 bases spanning the gap. The CDR3 bases are TGCAGTGCTAGAGGAATAGATGGGGGGCCCGATTCACCCCTCCACTTT. It translates to CSARGIDGGPDSPLHF.